This T cell receptor beta chain comes out of a study of T cell changes during pregnancy in multiple sclerosis. Produced via immunoSEQ multiplex PCR; TCRdb's table is partial and in-frame only. The table lists some 90,000 clones, about 92% of them singletons. The receptor was isolated from a female donor with multiple sclerosis, enrolled in a pregnancy study. Sequenced material: peripheral blood, taken in the first trimester of pregnancy.

DNA for the CDR3: TGTGCCAGCAGCCCAAGTGGGCAGGGGACATATGAGACCCAGTACTTC. Translating gives CASSPSGQGTYETQYF. The chain is built from TRBV7-2 and TRBJ2-5; tentatively, D is TRBD1 (6 bases). Germline assignment: CDR1 SGHTA and CDR2 FQGNSA. V lost 5 bases to trimming and J lost 5 bases, with 21 bases between them. CDR3 length: 16 residues.